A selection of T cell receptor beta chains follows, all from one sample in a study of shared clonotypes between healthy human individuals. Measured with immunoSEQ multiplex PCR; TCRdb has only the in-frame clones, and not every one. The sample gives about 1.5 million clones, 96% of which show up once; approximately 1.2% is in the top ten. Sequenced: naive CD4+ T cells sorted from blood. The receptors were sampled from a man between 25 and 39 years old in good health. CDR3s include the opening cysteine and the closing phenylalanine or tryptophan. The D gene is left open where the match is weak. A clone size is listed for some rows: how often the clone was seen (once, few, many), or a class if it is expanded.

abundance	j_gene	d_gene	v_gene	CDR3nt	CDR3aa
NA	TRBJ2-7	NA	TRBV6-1	TGTGCCAGCAGTGTCCGGGACAACTCCTACGAGCAGTACTTC	CASSVRDNSYEQYF
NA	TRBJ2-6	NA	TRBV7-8	TGTGCCAGCAGCTTTAACTCTGGGGCCAACGTCCTGACTTTC	CASSFNSGANVLTF
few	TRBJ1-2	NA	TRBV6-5	TGTGCCAGCAGCGGACGCTATGGCTACACCTTC	CASSGRYGYTF
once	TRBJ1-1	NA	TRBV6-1	TGTGCCAGCAGTAGCTACCGTGCCACTGAAGCTTTCTTT	CASSSYRATEAFF
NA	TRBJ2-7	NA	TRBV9	TGTGCCAGCAGCGTAGAAGGGTTGGGTTACGAGCAGTACTTC	CASSVEGLGYEQYF
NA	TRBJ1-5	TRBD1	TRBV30	TGTGCCTGGAGCGCCGGGACAGGGGGGGTTTATAGCAATCAGCCCCAGCATTTT	CAWSAGTGGVYSNQPQHF
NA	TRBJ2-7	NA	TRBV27	TGTGCCAGCCAAGGAACCAGGCACTACGAGCAGTACTTC	CASQGTRHYEQYF
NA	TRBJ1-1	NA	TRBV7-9	TGTGCCAGCAGCGATAGGTCAGGCAGGCCCGCTGGGGGTGGTGAAGCTTTCTTT	CASSDRSGRPAGGGEAFF
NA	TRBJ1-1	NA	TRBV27	TGTGCCAGCAGTCGGAATATGAACACTGAAGCTTTCTTT	CASSRNMNTEAFF
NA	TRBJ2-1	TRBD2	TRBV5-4	TGTGCCAGCAGCCCCGGACTAGCGGGAAAGAATGAGCAGTTCTTC	CASSPGLAGKNEQFF
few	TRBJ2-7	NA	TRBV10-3	TGTGCCATCAGGGCAGGACTGAATGAGCAGTACTTC	CAIRAGLNEQYF
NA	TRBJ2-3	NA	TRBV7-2	TGTGCCAGCAGCCCGCCGGGGCGAGGAGACACAGATACGCAGTATTTT	CASSPPGRGDTDTQYF
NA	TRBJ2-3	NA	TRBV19	TGTGCCAGTAGTATATCCGGGGGTCTCACAGATACGCAGTATTTT	CASSISGGLTDTQYF
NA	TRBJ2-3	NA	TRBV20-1	TGCAGTGCTCTCCGAGCAGATACGCAGTATTTT	CSALRADTQYF
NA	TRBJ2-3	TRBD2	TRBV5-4	TGTGCCAGCACCTCATTGACTAGCGGGAGTGCGGTAGATACGCAGTATTTT	CASTSLTSGSAVDTQYF
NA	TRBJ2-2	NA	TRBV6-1	TGTGCCAGCAGTGAATCGCAGAACACCGGGGAGCTGTTTTTT	CASSESQNTGELFF
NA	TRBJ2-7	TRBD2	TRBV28	TGTGCCAGTACGCCTAGCGGGAGGTCTTACGAGCAGTACTTC	CASTPSGRSYEQYF
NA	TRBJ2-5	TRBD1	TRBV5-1	TGCGCCAGCAGCTCTCGGACAGGAGAGTACCAAGAGACCCAGTACTTC	CASSSRTGEYQETQYF
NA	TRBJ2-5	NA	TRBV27	TGTGCCAGCAGCCGGACCGTCCGGGCTACCCAAGAGACCCAGTACTTC	CASSRTVRATQETQYF
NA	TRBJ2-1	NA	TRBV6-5	TGTGCCAGCAGACCCTTTCGCTACAATGAGCAGTTCTTC	CASRPFRYNEQFF
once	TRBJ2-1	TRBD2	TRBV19	TGTGCCAGTAGCAAAACAACGGAGACTAGCGAGGAGCAGTTCTTC	CASSKTTETSEEQFF
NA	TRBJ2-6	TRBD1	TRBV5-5	TGTGCCAGCAGACCGGGACAGGGAGGCTCTGGGGCCAACGTCCTGACTTTC	CASRPGQGGSGANVLTF
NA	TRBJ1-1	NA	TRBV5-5	TGTGCCAGCAGCCCAGTGATCCCTGAAGCTTTCTTT	CASSPVIPEAFF
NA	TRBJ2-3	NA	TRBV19	TGTGCCACTTCGGCGGGAATGGGGGCAGATACGCAGTATTTT	CATSAGMGADTQYF
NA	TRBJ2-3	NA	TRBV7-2	TGTGCCAGCAGAGAGGAGTTAGGATTCACAGATACGCAGTATTTT	CASREELGFTDTQYF
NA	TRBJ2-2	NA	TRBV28	TGTGCCACCCAGGGCGCCGGGGAGCTGTTTTTT	CATQGAGELFF
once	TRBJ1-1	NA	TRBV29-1	TGCAGCGCTGGGCCTCCGCCTGAAGCTTTCTTT	CSAGPPPEAFF
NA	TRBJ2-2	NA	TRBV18	TGTGCCAGCTCACCAAAGACGCACCCGAGCGGGGAGCTGTTTTTT	CASSPKTHPSGELFF
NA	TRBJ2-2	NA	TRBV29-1	TGCAGCGTTAGGGATTCCGGGGAGCTGTTTTTT	CSVRDSGELFF
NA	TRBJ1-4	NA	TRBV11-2	TGTGCCAGCAGCTACCCGGGCTATAATGAAAAACTGTTTTTT	CASSYPGYNEKLFF
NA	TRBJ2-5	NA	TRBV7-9	TGTGCCAGCAGCTTAGCCCCACCAGAGACCCAGTACTTC	CASSLAPPETQYF
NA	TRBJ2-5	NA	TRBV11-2	TGTGCCAGCAGCTCGCTTGGGCAGGGAGGGGGAGAGACCCAGTACTTC	CASSSLGQGGGETQYF
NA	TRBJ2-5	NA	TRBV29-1	TGCAGCGTTGAAGGGGTCAGGAACCAAGAGACCCAGTACTTC	CSVEGVRNQETQYF
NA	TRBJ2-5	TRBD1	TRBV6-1	TGTGCCAGCAGCCCAGGACAGGGGAGAGCGGAGACCCAGTACTTC	CASSPGQGRAETQYF
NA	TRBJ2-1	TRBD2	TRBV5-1	TGCGCCAGCAGCTTGGACACAGGACTAGCCGGGAGGGGTGAGCAGTTCTTC	CASSLDTGLAGRGEQFF
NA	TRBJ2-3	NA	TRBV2	TGTGCCAGCAGTTTGAGGGGCCTGGCAAGTGGAGATACGCAGTATTTT	CASSLRGLASGDTQYF
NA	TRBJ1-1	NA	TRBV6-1	TGTGCCAGCAGGGAAGTGGTCGGGGGCGGCACTGAAGCTTTCTTT	CASREVVGGGTEAFF
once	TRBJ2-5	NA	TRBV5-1	TGCGCCAGCAGCCCTCGGGAAGGGCCCCAAGAGACCCAGTACTTC	CASSPREGPQETQYF
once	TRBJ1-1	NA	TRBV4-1	TGCGCCAGCAGCCAAGACGAGGGGCCCGGTACTGAAGCTTTCTTT	CASSQDEGPGTEAFF
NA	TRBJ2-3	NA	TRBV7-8	TGTGCCAGCAGCTGGCGACTGCCAGATACGCAGTATTTT	CASSWRLPDTQYF
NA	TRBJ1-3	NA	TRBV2	TGTGCCAGCCGAAGACAGACTGGAAACACCATATATTTT	CASRRQTGNTIYF